The rows below give T cell receptor beta chains drawn from one sample of a study of blood T cell repertoires in COVID-19. Some clones are missing from TCRdb's copy, which holds only in-frame ones; the method was immunoSEQ multiplex PCR. The top ten clones hold roughly 8.7% of a sample with some 100,000 clones, about 86% of them seen once. The sample taken for sequencing was peripheral blood. These receptors all come from a woman aged 70-85 years with acute or convalescent COVID-19. Both conserved end residues are part of each CDR3. The D gene is left open where the match is weak.

V gene: TRBV29-1
D gene: TRBD1
J gene: TRBJ1-1
CDR3 protein: CSVRTGVMNTEAFF

V gene: TRBV28
D gene: TRBD1
J gene: TRBJ1-4
CDR3 protein: CASSLWDRGRGDEKLFF

V gene: TRBV28
D gene: NA
J gene: TRBJ1-6
CDR3 protein: CASNLGTYNSPLHF

V gene: TRBV25-1
D gene: TRBD2
J gene: TRBJ2-5
CDR3 protein: CASSDSGRAAETQYF

V gene: TRBV5-1
D gene: NA
J gene: TRBJ2-7
CDR3 protein: CASSLPGWYEQYF

V gene: TRBV6-5
D gene: TRBD2
J gene: TRBJ2-3
CDR3 protein: CASISSGGVDTQYF

V gene: TRBV28
D gene: TRBD2
J gene: TRBJ2-5
CDR3 protein: CASTSGRQETQYF

V gene: TRBV28
D gene: NA
J gene: TRBJ1-5
CDR3 protein: CASSLGVRGIQPQHF

V gene: TRBV4-1
D gene: NA
J gene: TRBJ1-6
CDR3 protein: CASSQEQGDNSPLHF

V gene: TRBV18
D gene: TRBD1
J gene: TRBJ2-2
CDR3 protein: CASSRDSNTGELFF

V gene: TRBV19
D gene: TRBD2
J gene: TRBJ2-2
CDR3 protein: CASSPNGLAGGTGELFF

V gene: TRBV29-1
D gene: TRBD1
J gene: TRBJ1-1
CDR3 protein: CSLRQGMNTEAFF

V gene: TRBV5-1
D gene: NA
J gene: TRBJ1-3
CDR3 protein: CASRTKAGSGNTIYF

V gene: TRBV15
D gene: NA
J gene: TRBJ1-6
CDR3 protein: CATSRDWVTGFAMDNSPLHF

V gene: TRBV7-2
D gene: NA
J gene: TRBJ1-2
CDR3 protein: CASSLGRGDYGYTF

V gene: TRBV6-6
D gene: TRBD2
J gene: TRBJ2-4
CDR3 protein: CASSSGTRQNIQYF

V gene: TRBV27
D gene: TRBD1
J gene: TRBJ1-1
CDR3 protein: CASRQGGRTEAFF

V gene: TRBV5-1
D gene: NA
J gene: TRBJ2-2
CDR3 protein: CASTEQGTGELFF

V gene: TRBV28
D gene: TRBD1
J gene: TRBJ1-1
CDR3 protein: CASSPFDRANFNEAFF

V gene: TRBV19
D gene: TRBD2
J gene: TRBJ2-1
CDR3 protein: CASSIWLAEENEQFF

V gene: TRBV7-6
D gene: NA
J gene: TRBJ2-7
CDR3 protein: CASSTGTFYEQYF

V gene: TRBV30
D gene: TRBD2
J gene: TRBJ2-7
CDR3 protein: CAWSWEGEQYF

V gene: TRBV7-2
D gene: NA
J gene: TRBJ1-1
CDR3 protein: CASSWATDTEAFF

V gene: TRBV11-1
D gene: NA
J gene: TRBJ1-4
CDR3 protein: CASSPSLQETTEKLFF

V gene: TRBV19
D gene: TRBD1
J gene: TRBJ2-7
CDR3 protein: CASSMTGVSYEQYF

V gene: TRBV28
D gene: NA
J gene: TRBJ2-3
CDR3 protein: CASSTPGAGTDTQYF

V gene: TRBV2
D gene: NA
J gene: TRBJ1-2
CDR3 protein: CASSEGEVVTYYGYTF

V gene: TRBV7-9
D gene: TRBD2
J gene: TRBJ2-1
CDR3 protein: CASSPLVGGAAREQFF

V gene: TRBV2
D gene: TRBD1
J gene: TRBJ1-1
CDR3 protein: CASNRGRMNTEAFF

V gene: TRBV3-1/TRBV3-2
D gene: NA
J gene: TRBJ2-4
CDR3 protein: CASSHGDPAKNIQYF

V gene: TRBV7-8
D gene: TRBD2
J gene: TRBJ2-1
CDR3 protein: CASSLVSSGSYNEQFF

V gene: TRBV10-3
D gene: NA
J gene: TRBJ1-4
CDR3 protein: CATALGGGEKLFF

V gene: TRBV7-8
D gene: TRBD2
J gene: TRBJ2-7
CDR3 protein: CASSPTSGGNYEQYF

V gene: TRBV4-1
D gene: TRBD2
J gene: TRBJ2-7
CDR3 protein: CASSQERGLAKTSYEQYF

V gene: TRBV27
D gene: TRBD1
J gene: TRBJ1-4
CDR3 protein: CASSIGQGSTNEKLFF

V gene: TRBV5-1
D gene: TRBD1
J gene: TRBJ2-7
CDR3 protein: CASSLVQGVYEQYF

V gene: TRBV18
D gene: TRBD1
J gene: TRBJ1-2
CDR3 protein: CASSARDRVELNYGYTF

V gene: TRBV9
D gene: TRBD2
J gene: TRBJ2-2
CDR3 protein: CASSVGREGPNTGELFF

V gene: TRBV2
D gene: TRBD2
J gene: TRBJ2-2
CDR3 protein: CASSPLASGYTGELFF

V gene: TRBV2
D gene: NA
J gene: TRBJ2-5
CDR3 protein: CASRAGQRQETQYF

V gene: TRBV5-6
D gene: NA
J gene: TRBJ2-7
CDR3 protein: CASSSRVGEQYF

V gene: TRBV28
D gene: NA
J gene: TRBJ1-5
CDR3 protein: CASSRGNQPQHF

V gene: TRBV9
D gene: NA
J gene: TRBJ1-4
CDR3 protein: CASSAKDSYMGATNEKLFF

V gene: TRBV7-6
D gene: TRBD2
J gene: TRBJ2-7
CDR3 protein: CASSLGGTSGSNYGYEQYF

V gene: TRBV4-2
D gene: NA
J gene: TRBJ2-1
CDR3 protein: CASSQSVGGDNEQFF

V gene: TRBV7-3
D gene: TRBD2
J gene: TRBJ2-1
CDR3 protein: CASSQGLAGYNEQFF

V gene: TRBV27
D gene: TRBD1
J gene: TRBJ2-1
CDR3 protein: CASSPGQGWAGVYNEQFF

V gene: TRBV5-1
D gene: NA
J gene: TRBJ2-4
CDR3 protein: CASSLAVAKNIQYF

V gene: TRBV5-1
D gene: NA
J gene: TRBJ1-2
CDR3 protein: CASSLSAAGYGYTF

V gene: TRBV2
D gene: NA
J gene: TRBJ2-7
CDR3 protein: CASSVRKGEQYF

V gene: TRBV10-1
D gene: NA
J gene: TRBJ2-7
CDR3 protein: CASSDLQGPLYEQYF

V gene: TRBV5-1
D gene: TRBD2
J gene: TRBJ2-1
CDR3 protein: CASSLLNLAGVGNEQFF

V gene: TRBV11-2
D gene: TRBD2
J gene: TRBJ2-1
CDR3 protein: CASSLDHERDYSYNEQFF